Listed here are 5 T cell receptor beta chains from one sample, sequenced in a study of HIV-infected children after antiretroviral therapy interruption. RNA-based 3' RACE libraries used unique molecular identifiers. Each CDR3 protein is one row after TCRdb ran MiXCR on the 3' RACE reads. The sample lists around 41,000 distinct CDR3 sequences; 6.5% were seen once. As to treatment: PENTA 11 planned treatment interruption arm or continuous ART arm. The sequences come from CD45RA+ CD4+ T cells from PBMCs, pooled from several time points, collected from a donor given antiretroviral therapy, either interrupted or continuous. As for subset: naive CD4+ CD45RA+ CD45RO- T cells. The receptors shown here come from a pool of human donors with HIV.

This clonotype was seen at least ten times. The chain joins TRBV2 to TRBJ2-4; 9 nucleotides agree with TRBD1. V lost 0 bases to trimming and J lost 4 bases; unmatched junction nucleotides: 4. Germline CDR1 SNHLY, CDR2 FYNNEI. This CDR3 has 16 amino acids. CDR3 in amino acids: CASSEATGGAKNIQYF. The DNA for the CDR3 is TGTGCCAGCAGTGAAGCGACAGGGGGGGCTAAAAACATTCAGTACTTC.

This clonotype was counted ten times or more. The chain combines TRBV6-5 with TRBJ2-5; 7 bases line up with TRBD2. J gave up 1 base and V 1 base, and 3 bases lay outside the gene matches. The CDR3 covers 15 residues. CDR1 and CDR2 (germline): MNHEY, SVGAGI. CDR3 sequence: CASSYLTGGQETQYF. The CDR3 nucleotides are TGTGCCAGCAGTTACTTGACGGGGGGCCAAGAGACCCAGTACTTC.

This clonotype was counted ten times or more. This chain connects TRBV18 to TRBJ2-7, with D possibly TRBD2 on 6 matching bases. In germline, CDR1 is KGHSH, CDR2 LQKENI. Trimming cost V 4 bases and J 2 bases, with 9 bases left between them. The CDR3 contains 13 residues. The chain's CDR3 is CASSRGDPYEQYF. The CDR3 DNA is TGTGCCAGCTCACGGGGGGATCCCTACGAGCAGTACTTC.

This clonotype was observed a handful of times. This chain links TRBV15 with TRBJ2-1; D perhaps matches TRBD2 (7 bases). Germline V lookup: CDR1 LNHNV, CDR2 YYDKDF (reference sequence). The CDR3 has 14 residues. In DNA, the CDR3 is TGTGCTAGCAGTAGAGAGGGGGGGCACGCTGAGCAGTTCTTC. Its protein is CASSREGGHAEQFF.

This clonotype was counted at least ten times. The rearrangement joins TRBV24-1 to TRBJ2-1; 8 bases map to TRBD2. This CDR3 comprises 16 residues. Germline CDR1 is KGHDR and CDR2 is SFDVKD. The J segment lost 0 bases and the V segment lost 4 bases, leaving 4 bases of the junction unmatched. As DNA, the CDR3 is TGTGCCACCAGTGAACCGAGCGGGAGCTCCTACAATGAGCAGTTCTTC. The encoded protein is CATSEPSGSSYNEQFF.